This passage covers 9 T cell receptor beta chains from one sample sequenced in a study of blood T cell repertoires in COVID-19. Clones were read by immunoSEQ multiplex PCR, and TCRdb kept only the in-frame ones, dropping some. This sample has roughly 230,000 clones, with 84% found just once. Sequencing was carried out using PBMCs or T cells enriched from blood (not recorded which). These receptors were collected from a man aged 45-65 years who had recovered from COVID-19.

This chain joins TRBV15 and TRBJ2-7, with TRBD1 matching 11 bases. Germline V gene lookup returns CDR1 LNHNV and CDR2 YYDKDF (reference sequence). V was clipped by 9 bases and J by 6 bases; unmatched bases: 4. This CDR3 region has 12 residues. CDR3 protein: CATDRGQGEQYF. The CDR3 DNA sequence: TGTGCCACGGACAGGGGGCAGGGCGAGCAGTACTTC.

This clone turned up a few times. The V call is TRBV6-5, the J call TRBJ1-2, with D possibly matching TRBD1 (6 bases). The CDR3 has 13 amino acids. Trimming shortened V by 4 bases and J by 3 bases, and 9 bases separated the two germline ends. Germline CDR1 reads MNHEY; CDR2 reads SVGAGI. Here the CDR3 DNA reads TGTGCCAGCAGTTGGACAGTTTACTATGGCTACACCTTC. This sequence encodes CASSWTVYYGYTF.

The rearrangement joins TRBV19 to TRBJ2-6, with D possibly being TRBD2 (5 bases). The CDR3 length is 18 residues. Germline assignment: CDR1 LNHDA and CDR2 SQIVND (reference sequence). V was clipped by 5 bases and J by 1 base, with 18 bases between them. This chain's CDR3 is CASSPWTGMASGANVLTF. The CDR3 nucleotides are TGTGCCAGTAGTCCTTGGACGGGGATGGCTTCTGGGGCCAACGTCCTGACTTTC. Drawing the rest from reference TRBV19 and TRBJ2-6, the complete variable domain is DGGITQSPKYLFRKEGQNVTLSCEQNLNHDAMYWYRQDPGQGLRLIYYSQIVNDFQKGDIAEGYSVSREKKESFPLTVTSAQKNPTAFYLCASSPWTGMASGANVLTFGAGSRLTVL.

The J gene is TRBJ1-1, the V gene TRBV4-1; D may be TRBD1 (6 bases). This CDR3 is 14 amino acids long. The germline V gene has CDR1 MGHRA and CDR2 YSYEKL. V was trimmed by 0 bases and J by 10 bases, leaving 15 bases between them. CDR3 in DNA: TGCGCCAGCAGCCAAGATTGGGGGCCGCCCCGAGCTTTCTTT. Translated: CASSQDWGPPRAFF.

To note about this clone: The same CDR3 can be traced to other DNA sequences in this sample. This chain links TRBV4-1 with TRBJ1-5, with D possibly being TRBD1 (5 bases). The CDR3 totals 14 residues. V shed 3 bases and J shed 2 bases, with 8 bases lying between them. Germline CDR1 and CDR2: MGHRA and YSYEKL. The chain's CDR3 is CASSQGQGNQPQHF. CDR3 nucleotides: TGCGCCAGCAGCCAGGGGCAGGGCAATCAGCCCCAGCATTTT.

This chain links TRBV5-1 with TRBJ1-4; D remains ambiguous. Germline V gives CDR1 SGHRS, CDR2 YFSETQ. The CDR3 length is 13 residues. Trimming left V 1 base short and J 4 bases short, with 5 bases between. This chain's CDR3 is CASSLRGNEKLFF. The CDR3 DNA reads as TGCGCCAGCAGCTTGAGAGGTAATGAAAAACTGTTTTTT.

V is TRBV7-9 and J is TRBJ1-5; D not certain. Germline-derived CDR1 and CDR2 are SEHNR and FQNEAQ (reference sequence). V was shortened by 4 bases and J by 6 bases, with 10 bases between the two germline ends. This CDR3 is built from 13 residues. The CDR3 DNA is TGTGCCAGCAGCTCTCCGGGGAGTCAGCCCCAGCATTTT. It is translated as CASSSPGSQPQHF.

The J gene is TRBJ1-6, the V gene TRBV5-1; 8 positions agree with TRBD1. With 5 bases clipped from V and 5 bases from J, the junction kept 6 bases outside the gene matches. There are 15 residues in the CDR3. Germline V gives CDR1 SGHRS, CDR2 YFSETQ. The DNA for the CDR3 is TGCGCCAGCAGACGCGACAGGGGAGATAATTCACCCCTCCACTTT. This encodes CASRRDRGDNSPLHF. Based on the CDR3 plus reference TRBV5-1 and TRBJ1-6, the full variable domain is KAGVTQTPRYLIKTRGQQVTLSCSPISGHRSVSWYQQTPGQGLQFLFEYFSETQRNKGNFPGRFSGRQFSNSRSEMNVSTLELGDSALYLCASRRDRGDNSPLHFGNGTRLTVT.

V is TRBV5-1 and J is TRBJ1-5, with TRBD1 matching over 7 bases. The trim removed 4 bases at V and 3 bases at J, leaving 4 bases unmatched. Germline-derived CDR1 and CDR2 are SGHRS and YFSETQ. The length of the CDR3 is 14 residues. CDR3 loop: CASSPGQNNQPQHF. CDR3 sequence (DNA): TGCGCCAGCAGCCCGGGACAGAACAATCAGCCCCAGCATTTT.